These 30 T cell receptor beta chains share one sample of origin, sequenced in a study of cytomegalovirus exposure and HLA in healthy donors. The study ran its PCR with 60 Vbeta and 13 Jbeta primers. Assay used: immunoSEQ multiplex PCR; TCRdb lists only in-frame clones, some missing. This table has 160,000 or so clones, over 65% appearing once. Source material: PBMCs. The receptors shown here come from a woman aged 35 to 49 in good health and CMV-seronegative.

The chain has TRBV27 and TRBJ2-7; tentatively, D is TRBD1 (6 bases). This CDR3 contains 14 residues. Trimming removed 3 bases from V and 6 bases from J, with 15 bases in between. Germline V lookup: CDR1 MNHEY, CDR2 SMNVEV (reference sequence). CDR3 loop: CASSLGATGREQYF. Here the CDR3 DNA reads TGTGCCAGCAGTTTGGGGGCAACGGGGCGCGAGCAGTACTTC.

This clone was detected a few times. V usage is TRBV7-8 and J usage is TRBJ2-3; D may be TRBD2 (5 bases). The CDR3 is made up of 16 amino acids. Germline-derived CDR1 and CDR2 are SGHVS and FQNEAQ. Trimming removed 4 bases from V and 1 base from J, with 15 bases in between. The CDR3 spells CASSSKRIPGTDTQYF. The CDR3 nucleotides read TGTGCCAGCAGCTCCAAGCGGATCCCGGGCACAGATACGCAGTATTTT.

The chain joins TRBV6-1 to TRBJ1-1; 10 bases fit TRBD1. This CDR3 contains 14 residues. Germline V gene sequence: CDR1 MNHNS, CDR2 SASEGT. The trim removed 4 bases at V and 6 bases at J, leaving 5 bases unmatched. CDR3 sequence (DNA): TGTGCCAGCAGTGGCCGACAGGGGGCCTCTGAAGCTTTCTTT. It encodes CASSGRQGASEAFF.

The rearrangement uses TRBV28 and TRBJ2-3; 8 positions agree with TRBD2. Germline trimming cut 3 bases from V and 4 bases from J; bases unmatched to any gene: 3. Germline V CDR1 and CDR2: MDHEN, SYDVKM. The CDR3 totals 14 residues. CDR3 DNA: TGTGCCAGCAGTTTCGGGAGGGAGGCAGATACGCAGTATTTT. Its translation: CASSFGREADTQYF. Full variable domain (rest looked up from reference TRBV28 and TRBJ2-3): DVKVTQSSRYLVKRTGEKVFLECVQDMDHENMFWYRQDPGLGLRLIYFSYDVKMKEKGDIPEGYSVSREKKERFSLILESASTNQTSMYLCASSFGREADTQYFGPGTRLTVL.

The gene calls are TRBV28 and TRBJ2-1; 12 positions match TRBD2. The CDR3 length is 17 residues. In germline, CDR1 is MDHEN, CDR2 SYDVKM. Trimming took 6 bases from V and 0 from J; bases not matched to a gene: 6. The CDR3 protein is CASSEGLAGSSYNEQFF. DNA for the CDR3: TGTGCCAGCAGCGAAGGACTAGCGGGGAGCTCCTACAATGAGCAGTTCTTC.

This clone is a singleton in its sample. The chain links TRBV6-6 to TRBJ2-4, with D hard to call. CDR1 and CDR2 (germline): MNHNY, SVGAGI (reference sequence). The CDR3 is made up of 16 amino acids. Trimming cost V 6 bases and J 0 bases, with 15 bases left between them. The CDR3 sequence: CASSPRGRLAKNIQYF. As DNA, the CDR3 is TGTGCCAGCAGCCCCCGCGGTCGTCTAGCCAAAAACATTCAGTACTTC.

The CDR3 DNA is TGTGCCACCGGTCAAACAGCGGGGCCACCGGGGATTGAGCAGTTCTTC. Translating gives CATGQTAGPPGIEQFF. The rearrangement links TRBV15 to TRBJ2-1; 7 bases fit TRBD2. The J segment lost 9 bases and the V segment lost 8 bases, leaving 19 bases of the junction unmatched. There are 16 residues in the CDR3. The germline V gene encodes CDR1 LNHNV and CDR2 YYDKDF (reference sequence).

The chain joins TRBV4-1 to TRBJ2-3; no clear D gene. V lost 1 base and J 4 bases, leaving 9 bases between the germline ends. In germline, CDR1 is MGHRA, CDR2 YSYEKL. This CDR3 has 14 residues. CDR3 region: CASSQVLLSDTQYF. The CDR3 DNA sequence: TGCGCCAGCAGCCAAGTACTCCTATCAGATACGCAGTATTTT.

The sample holds a few counts of this clone. V is TRBV4-1 and J is TRBJ1-4, with TRBD1 matching over 9 bases. Trimming cost V 3 bases and J 0 bases; bases outside gene matches: 11. Germline-derived CDR1 and CDR2 are MGHRA and YSYEKL. CDR3 length equals 19 residues. The CDR3 region is CASSHPPGQGLATNEKLFF. The CDR3 DNA reads TGCGCCAGCAGCCACCCTCCGGGACAGGGATTAGCAACTAATGAAAAACTGTTTTTT.

This clone was seen more than once but under ten times. V gene TRBV7-2 combines with J gene TRBJ1-2; the match to TRBD1 covers 8 bases. V lost 6 bases and J lost 8; bases outside the gene matches: 8. There are 13 residues in the CDR3. The germline V gene has CDR1 SGHTA and CDR2 FQGNSA. CDR3 nucleotide sequence: TGTGCCAGCAGGGGCAGGGGGCGCGCGGGCTACACCTTC. Its translation: CASRGRGRAGYTF.

V is TRBV19 and J is TRBJ1-1; 10 positions agree with TRBD1. V was clipped by 9 bases and J by 1 base; unmatched bases: 8. This CDR3 spans 15 amino acids. Germline-derived CDR1 and CDR2 are LNHDA and SQIVND (reference sequence). The CDR3 DNA reads TGTGCCAGCTTCCGACAGGGGGCTAGGAACACTGAAGCTTTCTTT. Translated, it gives CASFRQGARNTEAFF.

The V gene is TRBV27, the J gene TRBJ2-1; no firm D call. Looked up from germline, CDR1 is MNHEY and CDR2 is SMNVEV (reference sequence). The CDR3 totals 14 residues. Trimming left V 2 bases short and J 1 base short, with 6 bases between. The CDR3 nucleotides read TGTGCCAGCAGTTTACTCAGTTCCTACAATGAGCAGTTCTTC. This encodes CASSLLSSYNEQFF.

Concerning this clone itself: The same CDR3 also results from other DNA sequences found in this sample. The genes are TRBV28 and TRBJ2-7, with D possibly being TRBD1 (5 bases). CDR3 length equals 12 residues. V shed 2 bases and J shed 5 bases, with 7 bases lying between them. Looked up from germline, CDR1 is MDHEN and CDR2 is SYDVKM. The CDR3 DNA is TGTGCCAGCAGTTTACCAGGGCACGAGCAGTACTTC. This translates into CASSLPGHEQYF.

V usage is TRBV6-4 and J usage is TRBJ2-6, with 7 bases aligning to TRBD1. This CDR3 spans 14 amino acids. V trimming: 5 bases; J trimming: 12 bases; junction bases outside the gene matches: 10. CDR1 and CDR2 from the germline V gene are MRHNA and SNTAGT. The CDR3 DNA sequence: TGTGCCAGCAGTAACAGAGGGGGCTCGGTCGTCCTGACTTTC. Protein sequence: CASSNRGGSVVLTF.

The J gene is TRBJ1-3, the V gene TRBV2; no firm D call. V was shortened by 4 bases and J by 2 bases, with 6 bases between the two germline ends. This CDR3 contains 13 residues. Germline CDR1 SNHLY, CDR2 FYNNEI. The CDR3 DNA sequence: TGTGCCAGCAGTGTGAGTGCTGGAAACACCATATATTTT. It encodes CASSVSAGNTIYF.

The gene calls are TRBV5-1 and TRBJ1-4; 7 bases agree with TRBD1. CDR3 length: 16 amino acids. The germline V gene encodes CDR1 SGHRS and CDR2 YFSETQ. The V gene end was trimmed by 0 bases and the J gene end by 8 bases; junction bases not matched to a gene: 10. The CDR3 region is CASSLERGRLREKLFF. In DNA form, the CDR3 reads TGCGCCAGCAGCTTGGAAAGGGGGCGCCTTCGAGAAAAACTGTTTTTT.

The J gene is TRBJ1-1, the V gene TRBV18; D unclear. This CDR3 contains 13 residues. Germline CDR1 is KGHSH and CDR2 is LQKENI. Trimming stripped 3 bases from V and 0 bases from J, with 5 bases between. CDR3 DNA: TGTGCCAGCTCACCTTCGGTGAACACTGAAGCTTTCTTT. Encoded protein: CASSPSVNTEAFF.

The V and J genes are TRBV9 and TRBJ2-5; 8 bases map to TRBD1. With 4 bases clipped from V and 1 base from J, the junction kept 6 bases outside the gene matches. Germline-derived CDR1 and CDR2 are SGDLS and YYNGEE. This CDR3 is 15 amino acids long. The CDR3 loop is CASSHRGQGQETQYF. CDR3 nucleotides: TGTGCCAGCAGCCACCGAGGACAGGGCCAAGAGACCCAGTACTTC.

This sequence joins TRBV29-1 and TRBJ1-2, with 10 bases lining up with TRBD1. Trimming took 7 bases from V and 4 from J; bases not matched to a gene: 6. CDR3 length equals 13 residues. The germline CDR1 and CDR2 sequences are SQVTM and ANQGSEA. The CDR3 loop is CSDGQGGSYGYTF. The CDR3 coding sequence is TGCAGCGATGGACAGGGGGGATCCTATGGCTACACCTTC. The variable domain in full, with the rest retrieved from reference TRBV29-1 and TRBJ1-2, is SAVISQKPSRDICQRGTSLTIQCQVDSQVTMMFWYRQQPGQSLTLIATANQGSEATYESGFVIDKFPISRPNLTFSTLTVSNMSPEDSSIYLCSDGQGGSYGYTFGSGTRLTVV.

V and J are TRBV10-3 and TRBJ2-3; D is ambiguous. CDR1 ENHRY and CDR2 SYGVKD come from the germline V gene. CDR3 length: 12 amino acids. The V end was cut by 2 bases, the J end by 8 bases, with 8 bases between. The CDR3, as DNA: TGTGCCATCAGTGAGCAGTCGCCTACGCAGTATTTT. It is translated as CAISEQSPTQYF.

The chain carries TRBV27 and TRBJ1-2; D possibly corresponds to TRBD1 (6 bases). CDR3 length: 14 residues. The germline V and J ends were trimmed by 5 bases and 1 base, with 11 bases remaining between them. CDR1 is MNHEY and CDR2 is SMNVEV in the germline V gene (reference sequence). CDR3 protein: CASSPTGNNYGYTF. CDR3 sequence (DNA): TGTGCCAGCAGTCCTACAGGGAATAACTATGGCTACACCTTC.

This clone has more than one count but fewer than ten. The chain couples TRBV7-9 to TRBJ2-7; weak D call: TRBD2 (6 bases). Germline CDR1 SEHNR, CDR2 FQNEAQ (reference sequence). The ends were cut back, 5 bases at V and 3 bases at J, with 11 bases in the middle. The CDR3 contains 13 residues. The CDR3 DNA follows: TGTGCCAGCAGCCCCCGGGACTTCTACGAGCAGTACTTC. It yields the protein CASSPRDFYEQYF.

The chain has TRBV7-8 and TRBJ1-2; 8 nucleotides align to TRBD1. The length of the CDR3 is 16 residues. V lost 1 base to trimming and J lost 7 bases; unmatched junction nucleotides: 11. CDR1 SGHVS and CDR2 FQNEAQ come from the germline V gene. The CDR3 sequence: CASSLGSQGAFSGYTF. The CDR3 region has the DNA TGTGCCAGCAGCTTAGGTTCGCAGGGGGCTTTTAGTGGCTACACCTTC.

V usage is TRBV27 and J usage is TRBJ2-5, with D possibly matching TRBD2 (6 bases). The J call may be mistaken, given a closer DNA end match to TRBJ2-7. This CDR3 is 13 amino acids long. CDR1 and CDR2 (germline): MNHEY, SMNVEV (reference sequence). CDR3: CADGTYTTYEQYF. The DNA of the CDR3 is TGTGCCGACGGGACTTATACGACCTACGAGCAGTACTTC.

This clone occurred a few times. This CDR3 is CASSRQGFYEQYF. In nucleotides, the CDR3 is TGTGCCAGCAGCCGACAGGGGTTTTACGAGCAGTACTTC. This sequence joins TRBV5-4 and TRBJ2-7, with TRBD1 matching over 8 bases. The CDR3 loop spans 13 amino acids. V lost 4 bases, J lost 4 bases, and 4 bases stayed unmatched. The V gene's germline CDR1 is SGHNT and CDR2 YYREEE (reference sequence).

The V gene is TRBV11-2, the J gene TRBJ2-2, with 9 bases that match TRBD2. Germline V gene data show CDR1 as SGHAT and CDR2 as FQNNGV. The CDR3 sequence is 16 residues long. The junction had 7 bases not matched to a gene; V was cut back by 2 bases and J by 6 bases. CDR3 amino acids: CASSLTLAGAAGELFF. CDR3 coding DNA: TGTGCCAGCAGCTTAACTTTAGCGGGGGCGGCCGGGGAGCTGTTTTTT.

V gene TRBV5-5 combines with J gene TRBJ1-1; no clear D. Per germline, CDR1 SGHKS and CDR2 YYEKEE (reference sequence). The CDR3 length is 14 residues. V was clipped by 1 base and J by 0 bases, with 7 bases between them. The CDR3 loop reads CASSLTTLNTEAFF. CDR3 nucleotide sequence: TGTGCCAGCAGCTTGACTACCTTGAACACTGAAGCTTTCTTT.

This chain connects TRBV6-5 to TRBJ2-3, with D perhaps TRBD1 (5 bases). The germline V gene has CDR1 MNHEY and CDR2 SVGAGI. This CDR3 has 14 amino acids. V lost 0 bases to trimming and J lost 5 bases, with 9 bases between them. CDR3 sequence reads: CASSYSRVEDTQYF. The DNA for the CDR3 is TGTGCCAGCAGTTACTCCAGGGTCGAAGATACGCAGTATTTT.

The gene calls are TRBV7-2 and TRBJ2-1, with TRBD2 identical over 9 bases. Germline V gene sequence: CDR1 SGHTA, CDR2 FQGNSA. The CDR3 length is 15 residues. V lost 8 bases to trimming and J lost 5 bases; unmatched junction nucleotides: 10. CDR3 sequence: CASAGGPSGDNEQFF. The CDR3 nucleotides are TGTGCCAGCGCTGGGGGGCCTAGCGGGGACAATGAGCAGTTCTTC.

As for this clone: One end of the junction does not line up with germline, which may come from a read error. The genes are TRBV7-9 and TRBJ1-5; 9 bases line up with TRBD1. From germline, CDR1 is SEHNR and CDR2 FQNEAQ (reference sequence). This CDR3 contains 19 residues. CDR3 amino acids: CPSSSLSDRGNLENQPQHF. CDR3 DNA sequence: TGTCCCAGCAGCTCCCTGTCAGACAGGGGGAATCTTGAGAATCAGCCCCAGCATTTT.